The T cell receptor (beta chain) described here comes from a study of blood T cell repertoires in COVID-19. Across the study: Sites in the United States, Italy and Spain provided acute and convalescent COVID-19 samples. T cells, B-cell-depleted T cells, or PBMCs provided the cDNA or gDNA that served as material.

Using immunoSEQ multiplex PCR, the repertoire was profiled, and TCRdb retains in-frame clones only, with some absent. The sample consists of about 310,000 clones, about nine tenths of them appearing once. Germline CDR1 is MNHNY and CDR2 is SVGAGI (reference sequence). The CDR3 runs 14 residues. V lost 4 bases to trimming and J lost 4 bases, with 13 bases between them. The V call is TRBV6-6, the J call TRBJ1-2; the D gene is possibly TRBD1 (6 bases). Sequenced input: peripheral blood. The clonotype comes from a man aged 45-60 years with active or convalescent COVID-19. CDR3 DNA sequence: TGTGCCAGCAGTTCCGCCGGGGGGCCCTATGGCTACACCTTC. The encoded protein is CASSSAGGPYGYTF.